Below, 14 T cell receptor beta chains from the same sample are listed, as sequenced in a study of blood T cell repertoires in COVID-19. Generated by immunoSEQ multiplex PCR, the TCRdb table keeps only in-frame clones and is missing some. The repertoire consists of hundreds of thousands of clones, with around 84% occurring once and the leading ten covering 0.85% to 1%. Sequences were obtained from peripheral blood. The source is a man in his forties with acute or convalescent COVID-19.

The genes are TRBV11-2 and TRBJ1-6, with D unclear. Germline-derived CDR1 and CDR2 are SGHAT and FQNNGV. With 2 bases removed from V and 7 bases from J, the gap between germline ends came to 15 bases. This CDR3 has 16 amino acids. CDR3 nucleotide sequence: TGTGCCAGCAGCTTAATCGTGGGCGGGTTCAATTCACCCCTCCACTTT. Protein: CASSLIVGGFNSPLHF.

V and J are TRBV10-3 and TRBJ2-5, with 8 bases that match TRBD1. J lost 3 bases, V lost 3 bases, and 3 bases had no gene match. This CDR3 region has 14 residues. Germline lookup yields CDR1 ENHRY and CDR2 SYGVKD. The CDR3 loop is CAISDSQGEETQYF. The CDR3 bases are TGTGCCATCAGTGACTCACAGGGGGAAGAGACCCAGTACTTC.

The CDR3 DNA is TGTGCCAGCAGTTATCTCTCGGCAGGCGAGCAGTACTTC. It translates to CASSYLSAGEQYF. The chain carries TRBV6-2 or TRBV6-3 and TRBJ2-7; D uncertain. Trimming removed 3 bases at V and 6 bases at J, with 12 bases between. Germline V gene sequence: CDR1 MNHEY, CDR2 SVGEGT. This CDR3 spans 13 amino acids.

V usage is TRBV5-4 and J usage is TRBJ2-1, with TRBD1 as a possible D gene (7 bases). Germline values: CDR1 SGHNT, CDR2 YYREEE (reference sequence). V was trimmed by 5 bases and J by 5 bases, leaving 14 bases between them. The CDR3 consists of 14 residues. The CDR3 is CASRAGTADNEQFF. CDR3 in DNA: TGTGCCAGCAGGGCGGGGACAGCGGACAATGAGCAGTTCTTC.

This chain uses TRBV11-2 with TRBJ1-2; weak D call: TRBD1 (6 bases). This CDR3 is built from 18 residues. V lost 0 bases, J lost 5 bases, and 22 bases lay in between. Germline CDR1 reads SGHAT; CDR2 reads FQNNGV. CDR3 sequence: CASSLERQGSGFYYGYTF. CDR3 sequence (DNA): TGTGCCAGCAGCTTAGAACGTCAGGGGTCGGGATTTTATTATGGCTACACCTTC.

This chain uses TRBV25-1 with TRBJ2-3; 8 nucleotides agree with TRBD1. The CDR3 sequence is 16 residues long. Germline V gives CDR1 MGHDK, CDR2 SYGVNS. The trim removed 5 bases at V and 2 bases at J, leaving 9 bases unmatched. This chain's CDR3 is CASSSPRDRHTDTQYF. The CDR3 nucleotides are TGTGCCAGCAGTAGCCCCCGGGACAGGCACACAGATACGCAGTATTTT.

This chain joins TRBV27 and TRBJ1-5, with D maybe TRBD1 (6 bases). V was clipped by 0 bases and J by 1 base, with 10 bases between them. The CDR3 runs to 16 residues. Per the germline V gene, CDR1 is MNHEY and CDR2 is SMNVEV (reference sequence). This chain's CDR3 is CASSLSWTASNQPQHF. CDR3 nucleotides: TGTGCCAGCAGTTTATCCTGGACAGCCAGCAATCAGCCCCAGCATTTT.

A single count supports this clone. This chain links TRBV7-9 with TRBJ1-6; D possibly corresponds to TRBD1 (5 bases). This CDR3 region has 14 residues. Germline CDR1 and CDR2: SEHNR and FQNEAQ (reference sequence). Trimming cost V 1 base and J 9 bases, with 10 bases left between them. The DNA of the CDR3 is TGTGCCAGCAGCTTAGATCCAGGGCTTTCACCCCTCCACTTT. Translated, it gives CASSLDPGLSPLHF.

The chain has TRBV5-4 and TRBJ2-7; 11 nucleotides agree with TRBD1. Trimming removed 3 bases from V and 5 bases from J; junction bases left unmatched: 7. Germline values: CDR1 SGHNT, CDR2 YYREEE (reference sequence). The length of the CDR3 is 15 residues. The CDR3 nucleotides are TGTGCCAGCAGCTATTTAGGACAGGGGGCTCACGAGCAGTACTTC. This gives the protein CASSYLGQGAHEQYF.

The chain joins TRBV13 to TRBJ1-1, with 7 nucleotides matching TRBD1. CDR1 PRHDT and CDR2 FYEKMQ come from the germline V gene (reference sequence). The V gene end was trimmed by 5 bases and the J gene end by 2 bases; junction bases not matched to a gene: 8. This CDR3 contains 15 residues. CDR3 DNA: TGTGCCAGCAGCCCCACGGGACAGCTTAACACTGAAGCTTTCTTT. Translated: CASSPTGQLNTEAFF.

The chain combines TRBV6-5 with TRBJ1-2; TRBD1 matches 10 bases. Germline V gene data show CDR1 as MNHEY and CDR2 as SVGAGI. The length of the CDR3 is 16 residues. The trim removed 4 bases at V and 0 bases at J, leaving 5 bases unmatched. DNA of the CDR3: TGTGCCAGCAGTTTGGACAGGGGGAGGACTAACTATGGCTACACCTTC. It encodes CASSLDRGRTNYGYTF.

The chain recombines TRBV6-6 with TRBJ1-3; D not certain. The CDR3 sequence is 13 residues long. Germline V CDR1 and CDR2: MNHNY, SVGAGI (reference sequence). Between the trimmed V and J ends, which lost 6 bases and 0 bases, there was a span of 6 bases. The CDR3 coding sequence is TGTGCCAGCAGGCTAGCCTCTGGAAACACCATATATTTT. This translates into CASRLASGNTIYF.

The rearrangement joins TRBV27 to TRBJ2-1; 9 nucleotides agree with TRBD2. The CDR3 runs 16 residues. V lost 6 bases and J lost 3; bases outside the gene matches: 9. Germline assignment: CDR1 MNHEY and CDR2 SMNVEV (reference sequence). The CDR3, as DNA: TGTGCCAGCAGAAATATACTAGCGGGTAACTACAATGAGCAGTTCTTC. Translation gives CASRNILAGNYNEQFF.

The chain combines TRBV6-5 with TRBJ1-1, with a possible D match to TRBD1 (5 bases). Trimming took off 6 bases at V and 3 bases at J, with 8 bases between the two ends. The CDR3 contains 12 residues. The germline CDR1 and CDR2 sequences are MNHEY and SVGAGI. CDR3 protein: CASSRRDTEAFF. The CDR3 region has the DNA TGTGCCAGCAGCCGCAGGGACACTGAAGCTTTCTTT.